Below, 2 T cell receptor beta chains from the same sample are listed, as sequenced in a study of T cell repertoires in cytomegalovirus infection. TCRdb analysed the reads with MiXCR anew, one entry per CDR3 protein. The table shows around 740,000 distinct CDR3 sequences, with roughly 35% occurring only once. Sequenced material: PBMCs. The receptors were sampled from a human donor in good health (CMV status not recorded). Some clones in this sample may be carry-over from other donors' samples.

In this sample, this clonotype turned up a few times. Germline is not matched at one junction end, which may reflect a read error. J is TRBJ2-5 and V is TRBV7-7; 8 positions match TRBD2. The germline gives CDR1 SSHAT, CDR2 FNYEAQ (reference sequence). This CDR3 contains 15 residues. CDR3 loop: CASSLASGGRGTQYF. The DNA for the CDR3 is TGTGCTAGCAGCTTAGCGTCGGGAGGGAGGGGGACCCAGTACTTC.

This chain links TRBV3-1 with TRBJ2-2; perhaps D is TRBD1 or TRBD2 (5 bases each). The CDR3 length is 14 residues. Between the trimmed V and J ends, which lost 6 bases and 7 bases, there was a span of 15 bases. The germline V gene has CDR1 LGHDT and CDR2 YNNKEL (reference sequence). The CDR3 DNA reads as TGTGCCAGCAGGAAACGAGAGGGGAACGGGGAGCTGTTTTTT. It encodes CASRKREGNGELFF.